One TCR beta chain is described in this entry. Its antigen is unidentified. The entry originates in a study of CD8+ T cells in alopecia areata. Background on the study: Treated patients received oral tofacitinib, 5 to 10 mg twice daily. Overall study results and limits: Many expanded lesional clones persisted during tofacitinib (in both scalp and blood).

Per germline, CDR1 SGDLS and CDR2 YYNGEE. The length of the CDR3 is 15 residues. V dropped 2 bases and J dropped 4; count of bases not matched to a gene: 5. Once RNA had been extracted, it was reverse transcribed into cDNA to act as the sequencing template. Generated by immunoSEQ multiplex PCR, the TCRdb table keeps only in-frame clones and is missing some. The data contain 170,000 or so clones, around 60% of them singletons. The treatment: oral pan-JAK inhibitor, 5-10 mg twice daily. Researchers gathered lesional scalp punch biopsies and peripheral blood from patients with alopecia areata. The source material was CD8+ T cells sorted from blood, sampled at week 24, from a patient treated with tofacitinib. The V and J genes are TRBV9 and TRBJ2-5; 10 bases align to TRBD2. This TCR was recovered from a human donor with alopecia areata. For the CDR3, the DNA is TGTGCCAGCAGCGTGAGCGGGGGGGCGGCAGAGACCCAGTACTTC. This gives the protein CASSVSGGAAETQYF.